One TCR beta chain is described in this entry. This clone's antigen is unknown. Within one base of it there is no much larger clone, and no base qualities were kept. The time point label corresponds to: pretreatment peripheral blood. The cohort included 29 patients with locally advanced or metastatic urothelial carcinoma who were treated at Memorial Sloan Kettering on a trial protocol. Peripheral blood mononuclear cells were collected pretreatment and during treatment, at between 1 and 8 total time points per patient. The Qiagen DNeasy Blood extraction kit was used to purify genomic DNA from total PBMCs and from tumor samples. PBMCs were collected pretreatment and during treatment and were isolated and stored as previously described. Synthetic TCR analog templates were spiked into each PCR so that absolute template abundance could be estimated from read counts. TCRbeta CDR3 regions were amplified from genomic DNA with bias-controlled V and J gene primers using the immunoSEQ assay. Sequencing of rearranged TCRbeta segments was done at approximately 20X coverage. The study's own analysis went as follows. Sequencing errors were corrected by clustering and CDR3s were annotated against IMGT to assign V, D and J genes. Only productive TCRbeta rearrangements were used in downstream analyses, excluding out-of-frame or stop-codon sequences. Clonality was computed as one minus Shannon entropy normalized by the log of the number of unique productive sequences. Clones differing between time points or between blood and tumor were identified using Fisher's exact test with Benjamini-Hochberg correction, with an adjusted p below 0.01 applied as the threshold. This immuneACCESS table, as held by TCRdb, lists in-frame sequences with V and J called but not all clones. Of the missing ones, under half trace to an unresolved V gene in checked studies; the others have no known cause. That table furnishes V, J and clone size, whereas the DNA furnished D and trimming. The table for this sample lists about 87,000 clones; more than 70% of them were counted only once. 0.97% of the sample rests with the top ten.

These data belong to a study of PD-L1 blockade in urothelial cancer (dated by TCRdb to 2016 to 2017). For the wider study: All patients started therapy in about 2014 and received atezolizumab 1,200 mg intravenously every 3 weeks. Twenty-five of 29 patients were males with bladder-origin urothelial cancer, and about 65% of the roughly 29 reported a prior smoking history. An ECOG performance status of 0 or 1 was recorded for the patients, and 0 to 3 prior chemotherapy regimens had been received by the patients. Blood samples were analyzed at two time points: 3 weeks after treatment start (second dose) and 6 weeks after treatment start. Blood samples gave median yields of about 150,000 T cells and around 88,000 unique TCRs, along with a median clonality of roughly 0.08. Somatic, immune and clinical correlates of response to PD-L1 blockade with atezolizumab in urothelial cancer were the focus of an exploratory multi-omic analysis. Pretreatment tumor samples, along with matched peripheral blood collected serially before and after atezolizumab treatment, underwent TCR sequencing. Durable clinical benefit was defined as a progression-free survival longer than 6 months, and TCR features were additionally tested against progression-free survival and overall survival. In the same patients, pretreatment tumors underwent whole exome sequencing and RNA sequencing in addition to TCR sequencing. Roughly ten patients achieved durable clinical benefit and around 19 did not. Just over 28 patients had pretreatment blood TCR-seq, about 24 had at least one posttreatment blood collection, and about 24 had tumor TCR-seq. Broad study findings and their caveats: Improved progression-free and overall survival was associated with having pretreatment peripheral blood TCR clonality below the median. Greater expansion of tumor-associated TCR clones in peripheral blood 3 weeks after the start of treatment was observed in patients with durable benefit (n ≈ 22, p = 0.022). Because the sample size was small (n ≈ 30) and many exploratory analyses were performed, the results are intended to be hypothesis-generating.

V loses 4 bases of germline sequence and J loses 1 base, and the interval between the two ends is 10 bases. From the cysteine up to the phenylalanine, the CDR3 has a length of 15 residues. Just the 45-base CDR3 DNA is kept, in frame starting at base 1. CDR1 and CDR2 are read off the germline V gene (reference sequence) as MNHEY and SMNVEV. This specimen consisted of PBMCs, obtained around atezolizumab (anti-PD-L1) treatment. The TCR was taken from a woman aged 80 or over with urothelial cancer. The sequence joins TRBV27 to TRBJ1-4; the D gene is perhaps TRBD1, from 6 matching bases. The sequenced DNA is TGTGCCAGCAGTTCCCAGGGGAGAACTAATGAAAAACTGTTTTTT. Its translation reads: CASSSQGRTNEKLFF.